The sequence of this T cell receptor beta chain was determined in a study of CD8 T cells in ankylosing spondylitis. The study's findings and limits: Matched synovial fluid from ankylosing spondylitis patients was reported to be enriched for disease-linked clones. What appeared characteristic of ankylosing spondylitis blood was a TCR beta motif of several highly homologous variants. Researchers report that disease-linked clones proved CD8+ and relatively rare in peripheral blood.

The TCR beta libraries were generated through quantitative 5'-RACE incorporating molecular barcodes. MiXCR, run by TCRdb on the 5' RACE reads, gives a single entry per CDR3 protein. The data contain fewer than 750,000 distinct CDR3 sequences, 15% to 20% of them seen just once; the ten biggest clones take up under 20%. Germline V gene sequence: CDR1 SGHRS, CDR2 YFSETQ. The J segment lost 7 bases and the V segment lost 3 bases, leaving 8 bases of the junction unmatched. The CDR3 length is 14 residues. This clonotype was detected only a few times. The antigen is undetermined. The sample taken for sequencing was blood, either unsorted or a sorted T cell fraction (not recorded which). The chain carries TRBV5-1 and TRBJ1-2, with TRBD1 matching 8 bases. The source is a male donor with ankylosing spondylitis. The CDR3 coding sequence is TGCGCCAGCAGCTCGGCGGACAGGGTGGCTGGCTACACCTTC. Protein product: CASSSADRVAGYTF.